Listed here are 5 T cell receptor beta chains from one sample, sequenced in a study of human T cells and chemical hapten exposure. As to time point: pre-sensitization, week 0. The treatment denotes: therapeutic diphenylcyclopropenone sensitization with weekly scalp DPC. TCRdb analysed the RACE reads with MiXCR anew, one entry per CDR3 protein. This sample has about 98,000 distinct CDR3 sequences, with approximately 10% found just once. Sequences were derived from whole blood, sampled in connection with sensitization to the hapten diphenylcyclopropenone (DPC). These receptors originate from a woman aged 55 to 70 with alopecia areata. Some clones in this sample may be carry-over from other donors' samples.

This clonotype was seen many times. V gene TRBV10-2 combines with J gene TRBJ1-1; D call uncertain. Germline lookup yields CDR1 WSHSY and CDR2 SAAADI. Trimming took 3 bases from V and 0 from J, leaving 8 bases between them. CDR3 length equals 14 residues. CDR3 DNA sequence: TGCGCCAGCAGTGAACCCGGCCTGAACACTGAAGCTTTCTTT. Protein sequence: CASSEPGLNTEAFF.

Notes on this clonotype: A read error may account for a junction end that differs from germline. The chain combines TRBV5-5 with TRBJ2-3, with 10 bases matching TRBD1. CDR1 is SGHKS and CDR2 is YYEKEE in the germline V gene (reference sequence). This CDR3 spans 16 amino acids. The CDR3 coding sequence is TGTGCCAGCAGCCGACAGGGACAGGGGCTCACAGATTCGCAGTATTTT. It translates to CASSRQGQGLTDSQYF.

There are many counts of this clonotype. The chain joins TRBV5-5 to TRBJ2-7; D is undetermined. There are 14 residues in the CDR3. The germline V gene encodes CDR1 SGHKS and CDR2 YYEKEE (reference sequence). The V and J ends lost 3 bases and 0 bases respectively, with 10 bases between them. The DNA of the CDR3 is TGTGCCAGCAGCTCCCTCTCCGGCTCCTACGAGCAGTACTTC. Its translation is CASSSLSGSYEQYF.

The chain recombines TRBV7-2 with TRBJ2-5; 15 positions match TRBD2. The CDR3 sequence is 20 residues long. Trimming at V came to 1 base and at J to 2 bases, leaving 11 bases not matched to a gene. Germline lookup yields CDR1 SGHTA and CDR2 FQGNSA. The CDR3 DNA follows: TGTGCCAGCAGCTTAGTCCCGGGACTAGCGGGGGGTCCGACACAAGAGACCCAGTACTTC. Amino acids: CASSLVPGLAGGPTQETQYF.

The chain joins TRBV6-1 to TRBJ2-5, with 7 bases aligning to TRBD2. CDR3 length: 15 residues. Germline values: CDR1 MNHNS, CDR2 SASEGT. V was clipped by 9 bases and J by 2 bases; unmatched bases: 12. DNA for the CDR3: TGTGCCAGTCGGGGGAGGGCAGGGTCTCAAGAGACCCAGTACTTC. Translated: CASRGRAGSQETQYF.